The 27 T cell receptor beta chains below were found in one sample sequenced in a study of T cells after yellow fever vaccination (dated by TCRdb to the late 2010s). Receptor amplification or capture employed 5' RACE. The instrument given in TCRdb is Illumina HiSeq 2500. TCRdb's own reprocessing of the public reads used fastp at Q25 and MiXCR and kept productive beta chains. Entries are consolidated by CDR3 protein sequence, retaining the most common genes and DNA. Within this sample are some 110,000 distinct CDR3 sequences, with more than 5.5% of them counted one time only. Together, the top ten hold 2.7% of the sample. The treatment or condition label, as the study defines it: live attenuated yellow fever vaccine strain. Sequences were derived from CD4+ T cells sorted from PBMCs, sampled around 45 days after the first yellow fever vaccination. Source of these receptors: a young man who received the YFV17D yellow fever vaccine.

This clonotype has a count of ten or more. The CDR3 here is CASSLDFPGVGTEAFF. The CDR3 DNA reads as TGCGCCAGCAGCTTGGATTTCCCTGGGGTAGGGACTGAAGCTTTCTTT. The chain links TRBV5-1 to TRBJ1-1; no clear D gene. Between the trimmed V and J ends, which lost 0 bases and 5 bases, there was a span of 17 bases. The germline CDR1 and CDR2 sequences are SGHRS and YFSETQ. The CDR3 sequence is 16 residues long.

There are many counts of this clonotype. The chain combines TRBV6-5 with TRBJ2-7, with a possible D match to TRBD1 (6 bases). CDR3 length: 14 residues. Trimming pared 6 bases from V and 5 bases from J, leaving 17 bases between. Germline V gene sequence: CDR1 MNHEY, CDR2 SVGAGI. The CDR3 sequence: CASRRGTGLDEQYF. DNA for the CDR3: TGTGCCAGCAGGAGGGGGACCGGGCTAGACGAGCAGTACTTC.

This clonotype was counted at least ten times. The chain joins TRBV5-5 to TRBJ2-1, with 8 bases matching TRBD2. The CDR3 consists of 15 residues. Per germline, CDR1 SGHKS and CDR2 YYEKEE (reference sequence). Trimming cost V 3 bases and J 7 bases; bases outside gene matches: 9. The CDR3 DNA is TGTGCCAGCAGCTCGGCGGGGGGCCGTGGGAATGAGCAGTTCTTC. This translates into CASSSAGGRGNEQFF.

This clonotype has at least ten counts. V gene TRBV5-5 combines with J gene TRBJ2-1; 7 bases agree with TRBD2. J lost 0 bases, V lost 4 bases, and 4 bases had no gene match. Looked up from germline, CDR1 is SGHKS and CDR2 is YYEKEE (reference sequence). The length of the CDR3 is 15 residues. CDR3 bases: TGTGCCAGCAGCCAAAGGACTAGCTCCTACAATGAGCAGTTCTTC. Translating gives CASSQRTSSYNEQFF.

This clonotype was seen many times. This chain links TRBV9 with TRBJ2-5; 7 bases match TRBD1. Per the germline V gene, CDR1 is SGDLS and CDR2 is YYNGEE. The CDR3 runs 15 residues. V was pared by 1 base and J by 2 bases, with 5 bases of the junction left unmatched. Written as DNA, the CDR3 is TGTGCCAGCAGCGTAACCCCGGACAGGCAAGAGACCCAGTACTTC. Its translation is CASSVTPDRQETQYF. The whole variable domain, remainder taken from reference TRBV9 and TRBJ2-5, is DSGVTQTPKHLITATGQRVTLRCSPRSGDLSVYWYQQSLDQGLQFLIQYYNGEERAKGNILERFSAQQFPDLHSELNLSSLELGDSALYFCASSVTPDRQETQYFGPGTRLLVL.

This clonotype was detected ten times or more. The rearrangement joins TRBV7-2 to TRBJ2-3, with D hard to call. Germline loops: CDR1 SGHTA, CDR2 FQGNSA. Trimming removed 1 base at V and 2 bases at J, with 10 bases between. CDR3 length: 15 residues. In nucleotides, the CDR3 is TGTGCCAGCAGCTTAGGGTCAGAATTCACAGATACGCAGTATTTT. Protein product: CASSLGSEFTDTQYF.

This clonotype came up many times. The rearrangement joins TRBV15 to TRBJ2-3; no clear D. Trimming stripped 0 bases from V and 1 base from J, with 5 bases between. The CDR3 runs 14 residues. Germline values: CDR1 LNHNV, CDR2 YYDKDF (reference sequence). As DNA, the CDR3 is TGTGCCACCAGCAGAGATCGTGGCACAGATACGCAGTATTTT. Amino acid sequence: CATSRDRGTDTQYF.

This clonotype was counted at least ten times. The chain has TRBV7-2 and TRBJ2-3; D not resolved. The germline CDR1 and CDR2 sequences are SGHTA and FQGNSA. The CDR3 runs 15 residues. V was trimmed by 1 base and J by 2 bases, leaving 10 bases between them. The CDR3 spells CASSLGPLFTDTQYF. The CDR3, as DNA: TGTGCCAGCAGCTTAGGCCCTCTGTTCACAGATACGCAGTATTTT.

CDR3 nucleotides: TGTGCCAGCAGCTTCCAGGGGACGACTAATGAAAAACTGTTTTTT. Translating it yields CASSFQGTTNEKLFF. J is TRBJ1-4 and V is TRBV7-2, with a possible D match to TRBD1 (6 bases). The CDR3 sequence is 15 residues long. Germline loops: CDR1 SGHTA, CDR2 FQGNSA. The ends were cut back, 3 bases at V and 2 bases at J, with 10 bases in the middle.

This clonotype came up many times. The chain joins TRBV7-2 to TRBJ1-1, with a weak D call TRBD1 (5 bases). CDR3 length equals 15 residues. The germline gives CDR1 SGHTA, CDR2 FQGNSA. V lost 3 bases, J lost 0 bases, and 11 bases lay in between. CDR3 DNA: TGTGCCAGCAGCTTCGGGGCAGCGATGAACACTGAAGCTTTCTTT. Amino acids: CASSFGAAMNTEAFF. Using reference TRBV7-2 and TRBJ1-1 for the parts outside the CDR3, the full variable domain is GAGVSQSPSNKVTEKGKDVELRCDPISGHTALYWYRQSLGQGLEFLIYFQGNSAPDKSGLPSDRFSAERTGGSVSTLTIQRTQQEDSAVYLCASSFGAAMNTEAFFGQGTRLTVV.

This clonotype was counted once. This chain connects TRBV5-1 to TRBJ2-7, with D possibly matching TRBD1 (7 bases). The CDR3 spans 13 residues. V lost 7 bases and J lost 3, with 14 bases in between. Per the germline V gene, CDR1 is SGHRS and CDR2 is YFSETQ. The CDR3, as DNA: TGCGCCAGCGGGGGGACAGAGAACTACGAGCAGTACTTC. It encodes CASGGTENYEQYF.

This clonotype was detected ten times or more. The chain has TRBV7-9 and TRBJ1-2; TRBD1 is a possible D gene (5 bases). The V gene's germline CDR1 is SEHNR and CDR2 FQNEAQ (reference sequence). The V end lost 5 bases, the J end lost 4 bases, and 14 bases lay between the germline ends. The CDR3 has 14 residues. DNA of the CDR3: TGTGCCAGCAGCGCACCAGGGTTCCGCTATGGCTACACCTTC. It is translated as CASSAPGFRYGYTF.

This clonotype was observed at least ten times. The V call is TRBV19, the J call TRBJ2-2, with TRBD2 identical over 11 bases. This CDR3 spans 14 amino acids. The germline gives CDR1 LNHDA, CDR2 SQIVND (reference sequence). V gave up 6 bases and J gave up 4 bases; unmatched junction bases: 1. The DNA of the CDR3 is TGTGCCAGTAGGGGACTAGCGGCCACCGGGGAGCTGTTTTTT. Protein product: CASRGLAATGELFF.

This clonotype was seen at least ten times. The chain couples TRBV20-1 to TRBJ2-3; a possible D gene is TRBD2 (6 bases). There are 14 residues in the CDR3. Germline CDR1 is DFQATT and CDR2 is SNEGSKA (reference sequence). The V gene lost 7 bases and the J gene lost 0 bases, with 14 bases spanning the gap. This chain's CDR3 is CSGAVGSSTDTQYF. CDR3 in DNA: TGCAGTGGGGCTGTCGGGAGTAGCACAGATACGCAGTATTTT.

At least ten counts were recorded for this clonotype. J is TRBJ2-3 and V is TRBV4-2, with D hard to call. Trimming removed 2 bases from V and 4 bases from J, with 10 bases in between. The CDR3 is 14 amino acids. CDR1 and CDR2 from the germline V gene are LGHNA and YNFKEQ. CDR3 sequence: CASSQREHSDTQYF. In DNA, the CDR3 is TGTGCCAGCAGCCAAAGAGAACACTCAGATACGCAGTATTTT.

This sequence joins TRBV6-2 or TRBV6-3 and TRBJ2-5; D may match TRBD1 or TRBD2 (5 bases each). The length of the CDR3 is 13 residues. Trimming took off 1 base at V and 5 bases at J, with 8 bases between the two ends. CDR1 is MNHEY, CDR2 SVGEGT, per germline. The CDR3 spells CASSYYGAETQYF. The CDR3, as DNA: TGTGCCAGCAGTTACTACGGGGCGGAGACCCAGTACTTC.

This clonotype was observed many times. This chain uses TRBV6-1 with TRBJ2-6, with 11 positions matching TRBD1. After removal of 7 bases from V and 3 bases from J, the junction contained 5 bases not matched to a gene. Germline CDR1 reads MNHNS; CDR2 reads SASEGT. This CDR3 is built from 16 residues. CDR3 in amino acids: CASMRDRGYGANVLTF. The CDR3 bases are TGTGCCAGCATGAGGGACAGGGGGTATGGGGCCAACGTCCTGACTTTC.

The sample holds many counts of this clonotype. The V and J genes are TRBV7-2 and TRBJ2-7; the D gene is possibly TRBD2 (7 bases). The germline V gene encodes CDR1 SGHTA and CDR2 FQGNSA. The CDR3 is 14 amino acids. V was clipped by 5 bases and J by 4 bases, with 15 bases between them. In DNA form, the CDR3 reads TGTGCCAGCAGCCTCGATAGGGGGGGGTACGAGCAGTACTTC. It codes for CASSLDRGGYEQYF.

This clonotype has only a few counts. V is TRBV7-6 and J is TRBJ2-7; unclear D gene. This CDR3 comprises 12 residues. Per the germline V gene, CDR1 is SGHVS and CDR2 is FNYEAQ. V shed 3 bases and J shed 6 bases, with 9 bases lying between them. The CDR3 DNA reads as TGTGCCAGCAGCTTTCCAGGCTCCGAGCAGTACTTC. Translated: CASSFPGSEQYF.

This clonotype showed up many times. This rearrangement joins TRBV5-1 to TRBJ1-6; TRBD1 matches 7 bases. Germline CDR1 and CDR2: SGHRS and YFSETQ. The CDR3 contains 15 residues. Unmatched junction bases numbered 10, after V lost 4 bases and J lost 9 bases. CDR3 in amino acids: CASSNSPGQSSPLHF. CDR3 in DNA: TGCGCCAGCAGCAATTCGCCGGGACAGTCTTCACCCCTCCACTTT.

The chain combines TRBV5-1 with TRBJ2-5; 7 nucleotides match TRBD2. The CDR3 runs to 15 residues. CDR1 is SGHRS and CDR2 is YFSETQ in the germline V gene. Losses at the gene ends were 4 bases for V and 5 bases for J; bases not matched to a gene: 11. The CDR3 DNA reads TGCGCCAGCAGCGGACTTCCCTGGGGGGGGGAGACCCAGTACTTC. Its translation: CASSGLPWGGETQYF. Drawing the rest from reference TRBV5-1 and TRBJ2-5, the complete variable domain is KAGVTQTPRYLIKTRGQQVTLSCSPISGHRSVSWYQQTPGQGLQFLFEYFSETQRNKGNFPGRFSGRQFSNSRSEMNVSTLELGDSALYLCASSGLPWGGETQYFGPGTRLLVL.

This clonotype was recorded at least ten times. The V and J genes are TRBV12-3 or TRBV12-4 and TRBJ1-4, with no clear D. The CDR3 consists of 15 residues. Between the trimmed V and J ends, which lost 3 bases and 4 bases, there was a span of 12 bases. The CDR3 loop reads CASSFWGGDNEKLFF. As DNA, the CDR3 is TGTGCCAGCAGTTTTTGGGGAGGCGATAATGAAAAACTGTTTTTT.

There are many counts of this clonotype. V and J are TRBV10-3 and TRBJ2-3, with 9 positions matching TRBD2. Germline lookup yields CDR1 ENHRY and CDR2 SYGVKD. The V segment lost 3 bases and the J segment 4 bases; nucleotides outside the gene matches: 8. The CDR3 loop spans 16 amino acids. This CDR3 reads CAISEGLAGIADTQYF. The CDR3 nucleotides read TGTGCCATCAGTGAAGGGCTAGCGGGGATCGCAGATACGCAGTATTTT.

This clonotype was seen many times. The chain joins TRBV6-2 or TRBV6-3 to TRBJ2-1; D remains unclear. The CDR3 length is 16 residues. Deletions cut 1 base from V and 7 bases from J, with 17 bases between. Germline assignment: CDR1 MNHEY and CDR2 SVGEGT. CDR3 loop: CASSYLVVETKNEQFF. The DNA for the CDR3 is TGTGCCAGCAGTTACTTAGTTGTGGAGACAAAGAATGAGCAGTTCTTC.

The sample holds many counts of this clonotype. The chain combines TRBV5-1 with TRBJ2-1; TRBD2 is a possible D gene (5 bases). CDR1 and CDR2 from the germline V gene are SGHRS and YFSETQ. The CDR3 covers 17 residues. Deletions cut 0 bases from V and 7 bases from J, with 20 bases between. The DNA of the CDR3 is TGCGCCAGCAGCTTGGGAAATGTGGACTCGGTGTCGAATGAGCAGTTCTTC. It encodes CASSLGNVDSVSNEQFF.

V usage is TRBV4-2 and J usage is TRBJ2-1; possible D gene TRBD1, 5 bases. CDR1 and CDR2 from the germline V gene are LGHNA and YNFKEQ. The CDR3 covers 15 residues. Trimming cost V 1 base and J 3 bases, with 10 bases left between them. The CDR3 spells CASSQAEGHYNEQFF. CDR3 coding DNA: TGTGCCAGCAGCCAAGCAGAAGGACACTACAATGAGCAGTTCTTC.

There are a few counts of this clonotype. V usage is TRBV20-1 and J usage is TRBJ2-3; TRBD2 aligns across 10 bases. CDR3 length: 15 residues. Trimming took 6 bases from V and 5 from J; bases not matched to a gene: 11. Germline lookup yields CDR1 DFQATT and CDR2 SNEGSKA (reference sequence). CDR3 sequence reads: CSADSLAGEQDTQYF. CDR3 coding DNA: TGCAGTGCCGATTCCCTAGCGGGGGAGCAAGATACGCAGTATTTT.